This TCR beta chain was profiled in a study of blood T cell repertoires in COVID-19. Study information: T cells, B-cell-depleted T cells, or PBMCs supplied cDNA or gDNA.

This CDR3 is 13 amino acids long. Unmatched junction bases numbered 3, after V lost 4 bases and J lost 5 bases. The germline V gene encodes CDR1 SGHNT and CDR2 YYREEE (reference sequence). The table came from immunoSEQ multiplex PCR; TCRdb's copy has only in-frame clones and leaves some out. The sample carries 86,000 or so clones, more than 90% recorded once. The sample comprised peripheral blood. The clonotype was recovered from a human donor with active COVID-19. The donor label of this sample is uncertain. The chain recombines TRBV5-4 with TRBJ2-5; 9 bases fit TRBD2. The CDR3 protein is CASSGTSLETQYF. DNA for the CDR3: TGTGCCAGCAGCGGGACTAGCCTGGAGACCCAGTACTTC.